A single sample is the source of the 21 T cell receptor beta chains below, sequenced in a study of monozygotic twins with inflammatory bowel disease. TCRdb re-analyzed the 5' RACE reads; it lists each CDR3 protein once, without DNA. This sample contains 190,000 or so distinct CDR3 sequences. The sample comprised blood. The receptors shown here come from a human donor with ulcerative colitis or Crohn's disease, or a healthy co-twin of an affected twin (not recorded which).

The rearrangement uses TRBV3-1 and TRBJ1-1. Germline CDR1 is LGHDT and CDR2 is YNNKEL (reference sequence). This CDR3 has 12 amino acids. CDR3 in amino acids: CASSQDVGYAFF. The complete variable domain, with remaining parts taken from reference TRBV3-1 and TRBJ1-1, reads DTAVSQTPKYLVTQMGNDKSIKCEQNLGHDTMYWYKQDSKKFLKIMFSYNNKELIINETVPNRFSPKSPDKAHLNLHINSLELGDSAVYFCASSQDVGYAFFGQGTRLTVV.

The chain has TRBV3-1 and TRBJ2-2; TCRdb picks TRBD1, but there is no DNA to check that call. The CDR3 length is 18 residues. Germline V CDR1 and CDR2: LGHDT, YNNKEL (reference sequence). The CDR3 protein is CASSQFTGQGLNTGELFF.

The J gene is TRBJ1-1, the V gene TRBV20-1; the D call of TRBD1 rests on TCRdb alone, since no DNA is present to check it. This CDR3 has 14 residues. Germline assignment: CDR1 DFQATT and CDR2 SNEGSKA (reference sequence). The CDR3 protein is CSARGDAGSTEAFF.

CDR3 sequence reads: CASSYSYSGLAKNIQYF. The chain uses TRBV6-5 and TRBJ2-4. This CDR3 region has 17 residues. Looked up from germline, CDR1 is MNHEY and CDR2 is SVGAGI.

The chain is built from TRBV20-1 and TRBJ1-4. CDR1 is DFQATT, CDR2 SNEGSKA, per germline (reference sequence). The length of the CDR3 is 14 residues. The CDR3 sequence: CSTNGDANNEKLFF.

This sequence joins TRBV20-1 and TRBJ2-7; TCRdb outputs TRBD2, but without DNA this stays unchecked. CDR1 is DFQATT and CDR2 is SNEGSKA in the germline V gene (reference sequence). The CDR3 length is 14 residues. CDR3 loop: CSARLLAEPYEQYF.

The chain uses TRBV10-3 and TRBJ1-1; TCRdb selects TRBD1, and the lack of DNA leaves this call unchecked. The CDR3 length is 14 residues. Per germline, CDR1 ENHRY and CDR2 SYGVKD. The CDR3 loop reads CATAGTERNTEAFF.

The rearrangement uses TRBV20-1 and TRBJ2-3; TCRdb's assignment of TRBD1 cannot be checked, as there is no DNA. The germline CDR1 and CDR2 sequences are DFQATT and SNEGSKA (reference sequence). This CDR3 spans 12 amino acids. CDR3: CSAPPGADTQYF.

The rearrangement joins TRBV3-1 to TRBJ2-1; TCRdb's D gene call, TRBD2, goes unchecked for lack of DNA. The CDR3 is made up of 16 amino acids. Germline V CDR1 and CDR2: LGHDT, YNNKEL (reference sequence). CDR3: CASSRRGGATSDEQFF.

This chain uses TRBV20-1 with TRBJ2-3; the D call of TRBD1 rests on TCRdb alone, since no DNA is present to check it. The CDR3 consists of 14 residues. Germline loops: CDR1 DFQATT, CDR2 SNEGSKA (reference sequence). CDR3 protein: CSAPAGRSTDTQYF.

The chain carries TRBV5-1 and TRBJ1-1. CDR1 and CDR2 (germline): SGHRS, YFSETQ. This CDR3 comprises 13 residues. The CDR3 is CASSYGMNTEAFF.

The chain employs TRBV7-3 and TRBJ1-1; TCRdb selects TRBD1, and the lack of DNA leaves this call unchecked. The CDR3 is made up of 14 amino acids. CDR1 and CDR2 from the germline V gene are SGHTA and FQGTGA. CDR3 protein: CASSWGHGNTEAFF.

The chain uses TRBV20-1 and TRBJ1-2; the TCRdb call, TRBD1, lacks DNA for checking. Germline V gene sequence: CDR1 DFQATT, CDR2 SNEGSKA (reference sequence). This CDR3 is built from 13 residues. The CDR3 spells CSAPSTAGLGYTF.

This rearrangement joins TRBV15 to TRBJ2-3. Germline-derived CDR1 and CDR2 are LNHNV and YYDKDF (reference sequence). The CDR3 is made up of 14 amino acids. CDR3 loop: CATSRRFSTDTQYF.

The V gene is TRBV5-1, the J gene TRBJ1-1. The CDR3 is 14 amino acids. Per the germline V gene, CDR1 is SGHRS and CDR2 is YFSETQ. The CDR3 here is CASSLGTANTEAFF.

The rearrangement links TRBV7-9 to TRBJ2-7; TCRdb indicates TRBD2, and absent DNA this call remains unverified. Germline-derived CDR1 and CDR2 are SEHNR and FQNEAQ (reference sequence). This CDR3 is 15 amino acids long. CDR3 in amino acids: CASIMTSGDYYEQYF.

This chain uses TRBV20-1 with TRBJ2-2; TCRdb lists TRBD2, though no DNA is available to test this call. This CDR3 spans 15 amino acids. Germline CDR1 reads DFQATT; CDR2 reads SNEGSKA (reference sequence). The CDR3 protein is CSARGRGRGTGELFF.

This chain uses TRBV2 with TRBJ1-5. The CDR3 spans 15 residues. Germline CDR1 SNHLY, CDR2 FYNNEI. CDR3 loop: CASSERLQGNQPQHF.

The chain recombines TRBV12-3 or TRBV12-4 with TRBJ1-5. There are 12 residues in the CDR3. Here the CDR3 reads CASSFLGQPQHF.

The chain's CDR3 is CASSLGPQGQNEKLFF. The gene calls are TRBV5-6 and TRBJ1-4; as DNA is missing, the TRBD1 call by TCRdb cannot be tested. The V gene's germline CDR1 is SGHDT and CDR2 YYEEEE. The CDR3 totals 16 residues.

The chain couples TRBV5-4 to TRBJ2-3; checking the TCRdb D call of TRBD2 is not possible without DNA. Germline V CDR1 and CDR2: SGHNT, YYREEE (reference sequence). The CDR3 loop spans 17 amino acids. The CDR3 loop reads CASSAGTTIASPDTQYF.